This entry features one TCR beta chain sequence. The data are from a study of blood T cell repertoires in COVID-19. In the study overall: Italy, Spain and the United States were the sources of the convalescent and acute COVID-19 samples. T cells, B-cell-depleted T cells, or PBMCs supplied cDNA or gDNA.

V lost 5 bases, J lost 4 bases, and 11 bases lay in between. The V gene's germline CDR1 is SGHVS and CDR2 FQNEAQ. This CDR3 contains 13 residues. Per the study methods: Scientists estimated how many nucleated cells there were by amplifying reference gene primers. Measured with immunoSEQ multiplex PCR; TCRdb has only the in-frame clones, and not every one. That table is the source of V, J and clone size, and D and trimming were worked out from the DNA. Here the sample spans 150,000 to 200,000 clones, approximately 86% being singletons. This chain joins TRBV7-8 and TRBJ1-2; D not certain. The specimen sequenced was peripheral blood. The receptor was isolated from a woman older than 75 in a cohort sampled during active or convalescent COVID-19. The CDR3 DNA reads TGTGCCAGCAGCCCGAGGGTATCCTATGGCTACACCTTC. Amino acids: CASSPRVSYGYTF.